The present T cell receptor (beta chain) was sequenced within a study of blood T cells in healthy people across ages. About this clonotype itself: Its antigen is not known.

The CDR3 loop spans 11 amino acids. Between the trimmed V and J ends, which lost 3 bases and 8 bases, there was a span of 5 bases. The V gene's germline CDR1 is GTSNPN and CDR2 SVGIG (reference sequence). Every donor provided around 9.3 milliliters of peripheral blood. A minimum of 5 micrograms of total RNA was extracted per sample. Primers used in a second PCR of roughly 6 to 11 cycles were a sample-barcoded 5' primer and a J-beta primer mix. TCRdb re-derived calls from the 5' RACE reads in MiXCR, one entry per CDR3 protein. The data contain 1.5 million or so distinct CDR3 sequences, around 42% of them singletons. Study-wide findings and caveats: Researchers deemed the diversity estimates from one million T cells underestimates. With age, beta diversity per million T cells declined roughly linearly, significantly by about 40.

The TCR was taken from a woman in her late teens or twenties in good health. Sample: blood. The chain is built from TRBV30 and TRBJ1-6, with a weak D call TRBD1 (5 bases). CDR3 residues: CAWRGDSPLHF. Here the CDR3 DNA reads TGTGCCTGGAGGGGGGATTCACCCCTCCACTTT.